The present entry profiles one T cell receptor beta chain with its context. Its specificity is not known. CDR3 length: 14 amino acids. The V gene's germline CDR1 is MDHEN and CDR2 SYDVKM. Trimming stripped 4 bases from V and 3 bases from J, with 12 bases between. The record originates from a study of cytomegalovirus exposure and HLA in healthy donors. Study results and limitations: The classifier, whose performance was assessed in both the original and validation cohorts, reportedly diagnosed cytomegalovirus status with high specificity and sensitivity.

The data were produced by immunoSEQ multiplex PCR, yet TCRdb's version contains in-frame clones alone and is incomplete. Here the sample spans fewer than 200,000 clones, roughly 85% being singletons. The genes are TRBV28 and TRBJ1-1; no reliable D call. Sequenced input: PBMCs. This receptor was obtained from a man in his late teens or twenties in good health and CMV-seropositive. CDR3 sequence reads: CASSYLTRDTEAFF. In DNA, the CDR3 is TGTGCCAGCAGTTACTTGACGAGGGACACTGAAGCTTTCTTT.